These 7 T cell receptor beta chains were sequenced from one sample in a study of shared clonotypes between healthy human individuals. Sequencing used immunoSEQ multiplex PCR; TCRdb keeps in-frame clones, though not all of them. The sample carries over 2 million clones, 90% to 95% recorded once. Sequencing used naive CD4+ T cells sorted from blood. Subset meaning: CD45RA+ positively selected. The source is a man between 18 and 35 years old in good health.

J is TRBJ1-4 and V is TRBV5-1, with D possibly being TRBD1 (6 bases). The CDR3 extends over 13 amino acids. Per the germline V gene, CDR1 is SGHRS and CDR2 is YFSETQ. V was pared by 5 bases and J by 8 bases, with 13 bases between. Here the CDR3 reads CASRSRDTEKLFF. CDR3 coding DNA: TGCGCCAGCAGGTCCCGGGACACCGAAAAACTGTTTTTT.

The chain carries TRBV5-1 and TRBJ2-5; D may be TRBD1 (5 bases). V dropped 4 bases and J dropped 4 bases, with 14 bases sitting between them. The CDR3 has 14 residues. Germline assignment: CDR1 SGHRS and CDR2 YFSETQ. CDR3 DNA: TGCGCCAGCAGCATACTCGGACACACAGAGACCCAGTACTTC. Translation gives CASSILGHTETQYF.

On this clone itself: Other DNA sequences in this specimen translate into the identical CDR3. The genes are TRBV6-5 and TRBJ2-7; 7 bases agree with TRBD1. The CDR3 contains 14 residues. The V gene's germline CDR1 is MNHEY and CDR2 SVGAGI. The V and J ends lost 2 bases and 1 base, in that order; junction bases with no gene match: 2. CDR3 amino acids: CASSYRGQSYEQYF. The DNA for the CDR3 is TGTGCCAGCAGTTACCGGGGACAGTCCTACGAGCAGTACTTC.

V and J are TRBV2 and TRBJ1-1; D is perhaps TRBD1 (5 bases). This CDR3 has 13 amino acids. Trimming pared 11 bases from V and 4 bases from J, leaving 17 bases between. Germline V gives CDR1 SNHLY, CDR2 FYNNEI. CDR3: CACSRDAPTEAFF. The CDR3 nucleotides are TGTGCCTGCTCCCGGGACGCTCCCACTGAAGCTTTCTTT.

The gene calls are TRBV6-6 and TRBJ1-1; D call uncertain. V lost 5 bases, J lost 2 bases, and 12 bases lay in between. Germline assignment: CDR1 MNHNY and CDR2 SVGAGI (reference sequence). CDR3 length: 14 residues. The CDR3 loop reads CASSPSHKNTEAFF. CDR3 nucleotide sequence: TGTGCCAGCAGTCCTTCACACAAAAACACTGAAGCTTTCTTT.

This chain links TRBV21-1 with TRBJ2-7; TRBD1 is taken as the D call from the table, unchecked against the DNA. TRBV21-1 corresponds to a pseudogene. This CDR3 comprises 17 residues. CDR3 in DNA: TGTGCCAGCAGCAAAGCTGGGACAGGGGGAAACCGCCTGGGGCAGTACTTC. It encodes CASSKAGTGGNRLGQYF.

The CDR3 DNA sequence: TGTGCCAGCAGGGACAGTCGATCATCTCCGGGAAACACCATATATTTT. Translation: CASRDSRSSPGNTIYF. The V call is TRBV28, the J call TRBJ1-3, with D possibly matching TRBD1 (6 bases). The V end lost 6 bases, the J end lost 4 bases, and 19 bases lay between the germline ends. Germline V gives CDR1 MDHEN, CDR2 SYDVKM. The CDR3 runs 16 residues.